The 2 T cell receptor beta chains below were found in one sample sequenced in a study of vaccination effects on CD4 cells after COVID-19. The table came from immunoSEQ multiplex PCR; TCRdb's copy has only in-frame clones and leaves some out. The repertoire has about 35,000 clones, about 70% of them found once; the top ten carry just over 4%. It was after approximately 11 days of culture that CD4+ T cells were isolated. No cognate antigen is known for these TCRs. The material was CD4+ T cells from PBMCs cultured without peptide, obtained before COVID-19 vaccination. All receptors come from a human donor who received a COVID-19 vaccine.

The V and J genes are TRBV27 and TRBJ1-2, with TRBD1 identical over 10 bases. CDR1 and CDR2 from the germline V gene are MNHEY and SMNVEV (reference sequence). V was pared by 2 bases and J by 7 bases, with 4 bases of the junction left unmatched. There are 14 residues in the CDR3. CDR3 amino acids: CASSLEGQGLGYTF. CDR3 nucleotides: TGTGCCAGCAGTTTAGAGGGACAGGGGCTTGGCTACACCTTC.

The CDR3 region is CASSPDTGELFF. The DNA of the CDR3 is TGTGCCAGCAGCCCGGACACCGGGGAGCTGTTTTTT. This chain links TRBV14 with TRBJ2-2, with D uncertain. Germline CDR1 reads SGHDN; CDR2 reads FVKESK. Trimming stripped 4 bases from V and 3 bases from J, with 3 bases between. The CDR3 sequence is 12 residues long.